The 9 T cell receptor beta chains presented below share a single source sample, sequenced in a study of blood T cell repertoires in COVID-19. TCRdb keeps only in-frame clones here, not all; method: immunoSEQ multiplex PCR. The profile shows roughly 200,000 clones, approximately 86% of them singletons. The material sequenced was PBMCs or T cells enriched from blood (not recorded which). All receptors come from a woman in her forties with acute COVID-19.

The chain recombines TRBV6-5 with TRBJ1-6; 7 bases align to TRBD1. Germline assignment: CDR1 MNHEY and CDR2 SVGAGI. The CDR3 runs to 13 residues. With 6 bases clipped from V and 4 bases from J, the junction kept 0 bases outside the gene matches. CDR3 coding DNA: TGTGCCAGCAGGGGACAGTATAATTCACCCCTCCACTTT. It codes for CASRGQYNSPLHF.

The gene calls are TRBV3-1 (or the pseudogene TRBV3-2) and TRBJ2-4; 10 nucleotides match TRBD1. This CDR3 has 16 amino acids. Germline lookup yields CDR1 LGHDT and CDR2 YNNKEL (reference sequence). The V gene end was trimmed by 4 bases and the J gene end by 2 bases; junction bases not matched to a gene: 5. The CDR3 DNA sequence: TGTGCCAGCAGCCCCGACAGGGGGCGTACCAAAAACATTCAGTACTTC. It yields the protein CASSPDRGRTKNIQYF.

The J gene is TRBJ1-1, the V gene TRBV5-5; TRBD1 agrees at 8 bases. This CDR3 spans 14 amino acids. The germline V gene has CDR1 SGHKS and CDR2 YYEKEE (reference sequence). Trimming at V came to 3 bases and at J to 5 bases, leaving 6 bases not matched to a gene. The CDR3 region has the DNA TGTGCCAGCAGCTCAGGGGGCGCAGAAACTGAAGCTTTCTTT. Encoded protein: CASSSGGAETEAFF.

Written as DNA, the CDR3 is TGTGCCAGCAGTCCCCGATCCAGCGGGGTCCACGAGCAGTACTTC. Protein: CASSPRSSGVHEQYF. This rearrangement joins TRBV28 to TRBJ2-7; 7 bases line up with TRBD2. The junction had 12 bases not matched to a gene; V was cut back by 5 bases and J by 5 bases. Germline CDR1 is MDHEN and CDR2 is SYDVKM. This CDR3 contains 15 residues.

V usage is TRBV5-1 and J usage is TRBJ2-1, with 8 nucleotides matching TRBD1. Trimming cost V 5 bases and J 8 bases; bases outside gene matches: 15. The germline CDR1 and CDR2 sequences are SGHRS and YFSETQ. CDR3 length: 16 residues. DNA for the CDR3: TGCGCCAGCAGTTCGACAGGGGAGGCCCGAGTCCATGAGCAGTTCTTC. Its translation: CASSSTGEARVHEQFF.

This clone was counted only a few times. J is TRBJ2-3 and V is TRBV27, with 10 positions matching TRBD2. Germline CDR1 is MNHEY and CDR2 is SMNVEV (reference sequence). The V segment lost 5 bases and the J segment 4 bases; nucleotides outside the gene matches: 6. CDR3 size: 15 residues. The CDR3 region is CASSPGTSVADTQYF. The DNA of the CDR3 is TGTGCCAGCAGTCCCGGGACTAGCGTAGCAGATACGCAGTATTTT.

This clone was found a few times. The chain combines TRBV7-9 with TRBJ2-1, with 8 bases identical to TRBD2. There are 14 residues in the CDR3. Germline V CDR1 and CDR2: SEHNR, FQNEAQ (reference sequence). V was pared by 5 bases and J by 4 bases, with 4 bases of the junction left unmatched. CDR3 protein: CASSSSGTYNEQFF. The CDR3 nucleotides are TGTGCCAGCAGCAGTAGCGGGACTTACAATGAGCAGTTCTTC.

The rearrangement links TRBV18 to TRBJ2-7, with 9 bases aligning to TRBD1. From germline, CDR1 is KGHSH and CDR2 LQKENI. V was clipped by 3 bases and J by 4 bases; unmatched bases: 13. This CDR3 contains 17 residues. This CDR3 is CASSPQMTGQGGYEQYF. The CDR3 nucleotides read TGTGCCAGCTCACCGCAGATGACGGGACAGGGAGGTTACGAGCAGTACTTC.

This clone was counted a single time. This chain joins TRBV10-2 and TRBJ2-7; TRBD1 matches 9 bases. From germline, CDR1 is WSHSY and CDR2 SAAADI. The CDR3 length is 12 residues. V lost 11 bases and J lost 6; bases outside the gene matches: 8. The CDR3 sequence is CAGGTGNLEQYF. Written as DNA, the CDR3 is TGCGCCGGCGGGACAGGGAATCTCGAGCAGTACTTC.